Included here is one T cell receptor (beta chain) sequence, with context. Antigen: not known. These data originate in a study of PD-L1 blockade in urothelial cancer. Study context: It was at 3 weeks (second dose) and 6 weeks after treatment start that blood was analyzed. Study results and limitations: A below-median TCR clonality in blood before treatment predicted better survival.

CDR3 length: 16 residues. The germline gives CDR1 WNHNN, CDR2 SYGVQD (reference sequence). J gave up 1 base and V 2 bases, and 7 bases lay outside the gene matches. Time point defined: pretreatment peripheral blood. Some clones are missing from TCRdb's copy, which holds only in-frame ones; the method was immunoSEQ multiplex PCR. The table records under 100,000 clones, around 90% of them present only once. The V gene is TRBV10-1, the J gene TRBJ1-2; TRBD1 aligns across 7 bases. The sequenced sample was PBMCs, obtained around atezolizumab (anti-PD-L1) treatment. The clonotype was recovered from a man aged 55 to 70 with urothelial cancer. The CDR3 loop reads CASSERDGQDNYGYTF. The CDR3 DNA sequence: TGCGCCAGCAGTGAGAGAGACGGACAGGATAACTATGGCTACACCTTC.